Following are 23 T cell receptor beta chains from one sample sequenced in a study of OX40 agonist ivuxolimab in advanced cancers. TCRdb's copy holds only in-frame clones and misses some; the assay was immunoSEQ multiplex PCR. The sample has about 120,000 clones; 85% to 95% are singletons. The specimen comprised CD4+ or CD8+ T cells sorted from blood, sampled in a trial of the OX40 agonist ivuxolimab. The receptors were sampled from an adult with an advanced solid tumor such as melanoma, head and neck, liver or kidney cancer.

This clone was seen only once. The chain joins TRBV7-9 to TRBJ2-2; D ambiguous. The V gene's germline CDR1 is SEHNR and CDR2 FQNEAQ (reference sequence). The CDR3 is made up of 16 amino acids. Between the trimmed V and J ends, which lost 2 bases and 1 base, there was a span of 11 bases. CDR3 in amino acids: CASSLLGRLNTGELFF. The CDR3 nucleotides read TGTGCCAGCAGCTTACTTGGCCGCCTGAACACCGGGGAGCTGTTTTTT. The full variable domain, completed using reference TRBV7-9 and TRBJ2-2, is DTGVSQNPRHKITKRGQNVTFRCDPISEHNRLYWYRQTLGQGPEFLTYFQNEAQLEKSRLLSDRFSAERPKGSFSTLEIQRTEQGDSAMYLCASSLLGRLNTGELFFGEGSRLTVL.

The CDR3 protein is CASSLDGVSYNEQFF. The CDR3 DNA is TGTGCCAGCAGTTTAGACGGGGTCTCATACAATGAGCAGTTCTTC. The chain uses TRBV28 and TRBJ2-1; tentatively, D is TRBD2 (5 bases). CDR3 length: 15 amino acids. Germline-derived CDR1 and CDR2 are MDHEN and SYDVKM. V was shortened by 2 bases and J by 4 bases, with 12 bases between the two germline ends.

The genes are TRBV18 and TRBJ2-2, with TRBD2 identical over 8 bases. The junction had 0 bases not matched to a gene; V was cut back by 0 bases and J by 0 bases. CDR1 is KGHSH and CDR2 is LQKENI in the germline V gene. This CDR3 spans 16 amino acids. The CDR3 coding sequence is TGTGCCAGCTCACCACCACTAGCGGCGAACACCGGGGAGCTGTTTTTT. Encoded protein: CASSPPLAANTGELFF.

V usage is TRBV7-6 and J usage is TRBJ1-4; D possibly corresponds to TRBD1 (6 bases). This CDR3 has 17 amino acids. Trimming pared 2 bases from V and 8 bases from J, leaving 21 bases between. Germline CDR1 and CDR2: SGHVS and FNYEAQ. Here the CDR3 DNA reads TGTGCCAGCAGCTTATTTAGTGGGACGGGACAAGGAGAAAAACTGTTTTTT. Protein sequence: CASSLFSGTGQGEKLFF.

The J gene is TRBJ2-2, the V gene TRBV30; unclear D gene. Per germline, CDR1 GTSNPN and CDR2 SVGIG (reference sequence). The V gene lost 2 bases and the J gene lost 7 bases, with 11 bases spanning the gap. There are 13 residues in the CDR3. The CDR3 nucleotides are TGTGCCTGGAGTTCCGTTTCGTACGGGGAGCTGTTTTTT. Translating it yields CAWSSVSYGELFF.

V and J are TRBV28 and TRBJ1-4, with TRBD1 matching 8 bases. The germline CDR1 and CDR2 sequences are MDHEN and SYDVKM. With 6 bases clipped from V and 0 bases from J, the junction kept 3 bases outside the gene matches. The CDR3 length is 15 residues. In DNA, the CDR3 is TGTGCCAGCAGCCAGACAGGGGCAACTAATGAAAAACTGTTTTTT. Its protein is CASSQTGATNEKLFF.

The V call is TRBV14, the J call TRBJ1-3; tentative D call: TRBD1 (6 bases). V gave up 6 bases and J gave up 1 base, with 13 bases separating them. This CDR3 is 15 amino acids long. CDR1 and CDR2 (germline): SGHDN, FVKESK. The CDR3 region has the DNA TGTGCCAGCAGTCCGACAGGAGGGTCTGGAAACACCATATATTTT. It encodes CASSPTGGSGNTIYF.

The J gene is TRBJ1-2, the V gene TRBV7-6; D possibly corresponds to TRBD1 (6 bases). This CDR3 has 15 amino acids. V shed 4 bases and J shed 3 bases, with 15 bases lying between them. Germline values: CDR1 SGHVS, CDR2 FNYEAQ. As DNA, the CDR3 is TGTGCCAGCAGCTGGCAGGACAGAGATGACTATGGCTACACCTTC. Its protein product is CASSWQDRDDYGYTF.

This clone occurred once. J is TRBJ2-1 and V is TRBV7-6; 9 nucleotides align to TRBD2. The CDR3 runs 16 residues. V was clipped by 5 bases and J by 4 bases; unmatched bases: 9. Germline V lookup: CDR1 SGHVS, CDR2 FNYEAQ. CDR3 in DNA: TGTGCCAGCAGCACCCTTAGCGGGAGTTCTTACAATGAGCAGTTCTTC. Its protein product is CASSTLSGSSYNEQFF. Supplemented by reference TRBV7-6 and TRBJ2-1, the full variable domain reads GAGVSQSPRYKVTKRGQDVALRCDPISGHVSLYWYRQALGQGPEFLTYFNYEAQQDKSGLPNDRFSAERPEGSISTLTIQRTEQRDSAMYRCASSTLSGSSYNEQFFGPGTRLTVL.

This sequence joins TRBV19 and TRBJ2-3; D perhaps matches TRBD2 (6 bases). V lost 0 bases and J 1 base, leaving 11 bases between the germline ends. This CDR3 has 16 amino acids. CDR1 and CDR2 from the germline V gene are LNHDA and SQIVND (reference sequence). In DNA, the CDR3 is TGTGCCAGTAGTATAGATGCGGGATCTCGCACAGATACGCAGTATTTT. It yields the protein CASSIDAGSRTDTQYF.

The rearrangement joins TRBV7-2 to TRBJ2-7, with TRBD2 identical over 13 bases. Germline V gene data show CDR1 as SGHTA and CDR2 as FQGNSA. The length of the CDR3 is 14 residues. V lost 8 bases to trimming and J lost 2 bases; unmatched junction nucleotides: 3. CDR3 loop: CASGLAGVTYEQYF. In DNA form, the CDR3 reads TGTGCCAGCGGACTAGCGGGGGTGACCTACGAGCAGTACTTC.

The J gene is TRBJ2-3, the V gene TRBV5-4; D gene uncertain. This CDR3 contains 15 residues. Trimming took off 0 bases at V and 1 base at J, with 9 bases between the two ends. The germline V gene has CDR1 SGHNT and CDR2 YYREEE (reference sequence). In DNA, the CDR3 is TGTGCCAGCAGCTTGGAATCCCAGGGCACAGATACGCAGTATTTT. This codes for CASSLESQGTDTQYF.

The CDR3, as DNA: TGTGCCAGCAGCTTGGCGGGCGGGGGATTATCACCCCTCCACTTT. Amino acid sequence: CASSLAGGGLSPLHF. The chain employs TRBV5-6 and TRBJ1-6, with a weak D call TRBD1 (5 bases). Deletions cut 0 bases from V and 10 bases from J, with 14 bases between. This CDR3 has 15 amino acids. Per the germline V gene, CDR1 is SGHDT and CDR2 is YYEEEE.

This chain links TRBV30 with TRBJ1-6; D possibly corresponds to TRBD1 (5 bases). The CDR3 sequence is 14 residues long. Germline-derived CDR1 and CDR2 are GTSNPN and SVGIG (reference sequence). With 8 bases removed from V and 2 bases from J, the gap between germline ends came to 13 bases. The CDR3 DNA is TGTGCCGGTCTAGGGGCCCCCTATAATTCACCCCTCCACTTT. It codes for CAGLGAPYNSPLHF.

The chain is built from TRBV6-5 and TRBJ2-3; 7 bases match TRBD2. Germline V lookup: CDR1 MNHEY, CDR2 SVGAGI. The CDR3 is made up of 15 amino acids. With V trimmed by 5 bases and J by 8 bases, 13 bases remained unmatched. This CDR3 is CASSRAGRAVGTQYF. The CDR3 nucleotides read TGTGCCAGCAGTCGAGCGGGGAGGGCCGTCGGTACGCAGTATTTT.

The chain combines TRBV9 with TRBJ1-4; D is unresolved. Germline assignment: CDR1 SGDLS and CDR2 YYNGEE. Trimming left V 5 bases short and J 7 bases short, with 21 bases between. The CDR3 has 16 residues. The CDR3 bases are TGTGCCAGCAGTCGCATCGTCGAGGGAAGTGGTGAAAAACTGTTTTTT. This translates into CASSRIVEGSGEKLFF.

The CDR3: CASSFGRGYGYTF. CDR3 coding DNA: TGTGCCAGCAGCTTCGGGAGGGGCTATGGCTACACCTTC. The chain is built from TRBV6-6 and TRBJ1-2; a possible D gene is TRBD1 (5 bases). This CDR3 spans 13 amino acids. Trimming stripped 6 bases from V and 4 bases from J, with 12 bases between. Germline V gene data show CDR1 as MNHNY and CDR2 as SVGAGI (reference sequence).

This clone came up once. V usage is TRBV6-6 and J usage is TRBJ1-1; possibly TRBD1 for D (6 bases). The CDR3 covers 14 residues. The V gene's germline CDR1 is MNHNY and CDR2 SVGAGI (reference sequence). V shed 6 bases and J shed 3 bases, with 14 bases lying between them. For the CDR3, the DNA is TGTGCCAGCAGGTATCGCGGGGGGCACACTGAAGCTTTCTTT. Amino acids: CASRYRGGHTEAFF.

The rearrangement joins TRBV11-3 to TRBJ2-7, with D perhaps matching TRBD1 (6 bases). The germline gives CDR1 SGHNT, CDR2 YENEEA. The V end was cut by 2 bases, the J end by 5 bases, with 13 bases between. This CDR3 is built from 14 residues. The CDR3 DNA reads as TGTGCCAGCAGCTTAATGAGGGGGAACCACGAGCAGTACTTC. As protein: CASSLMRGNHEQYF. The entire variable domain, with the rest obtained from reference TRBV11-3 and TRBJ2-7, is as follows: EAGVVQSPRYKIIEKKQPVAFWCNPISGHNTLYWYLQNLGQGPELLIRYENEEAVDDSQLPKDRFSAERLKGVDSTLKIQPAELGDSAVYLCASSLMRGNHEQYFGPGTRLTVT.

The chain combines TRBV18 with TRBJ2-3; D not certain. Trimming shortened V by 3 bases and J by 2 bases, and 9 bases separated the two germline ends. Germline loops: CDR1 KGHSH, CDR2 LQKENI. The CDR3 runs 14 residues. The CDR3 nucleotides read TGTGCCAGCTCACCTGCTACCCCCACAGATACGCAGTATTTT. Amino acid sequence: CASSPATPTDTQYF.

The rearrangement uses TRBV7-2 and TRBJ2-7; tentative D call: TRBD2 (6 bases). CDR3 length: 12 residues. From germline, CDR1 is SGHTA and CDR2 FQGNSA. Trimming stripped 8 bases from V and 6 bases from J, with 14 bases between. DNA of the CDR3: TGTGCCAGCCCCCGGAGGGGCGGCGAGCAGTACTTC. Translating it yields CASPRRGGEQYF.

This clone was counted only a few times. This chain uses TRBV5-6 with TRBJ1-5; 9 bases are a match to TRBD1. Germline values: CDR1 SGHDT, CDR2 YYEEEE. The CDR3 consists of 15 residues. The V gene end was trimmed by 1 base and the J gene end by 6 bases; junction bases not matched to a gene: 5. The CDR3 protein is CASSLFDRGGQPQHF. CDR3 DNA sequence: TGTGCCAGCAGCTTGTTCGACAGGGGGGGTCAGCCCCAGCATTTT. Filled out from reference TRBV5-6 and TRBJ1-5, the complete variable domain reads DAGVTQSPTHLIKTRGQQVTLRCSPKSGHDTVSWYQQALGQGPQFIFQYYEEEERQRGNFPDRFSGHQFPNYSSELNVNALLLGDSALYLCASSLFDRGGQPQHFGDGTRLSIL.

V and J are TRBV7-8 and TRBJ1-5; 10 nucleotides align to TRBD1. With 4 bases clipped from V and 4 bases from J, the junction kept 4 bases outside the gene matches. The CDR3 consists of 15 residues. The germline V gene encodes CDR1 SGHVS and CDR2 FQNEAQ. The CDR3 nucleotides read TGTGCCAGCAGCTCCCGGACAGGGGGTAATCAGCCCCAGCATTTT. As protein: CASSSRTGGNQPQHF.